These T cell receptor beta chains were read from a single sample in a study of blood T cell repertoires in COVID-19. Some clones are missing from TCRdb's copy, which holds only in-frame ones; the method was immunoSEQ multiplex PCR. The data contain approximately 240,000 clones, about four fifths of them singletons. Sequencing was carried out using peripheral blood. The receptors come from a woman aged 60-75 years with acute or convalescent COVID-19. Both conserved end residues are part of each CDR3. D genes are given only for firm matches. Clone size is stated in some rows and not others, as once, few, many or a class when expanded.

v_call	j_call	d_call	clone_size	cdr3_length	cdr3_nt	cdr3_aa
TRBV6-5	TRBJ1-1	-	-	14	TGTGCCAGCAGTAACCTAGGGGGTAGCACTGAAGCTTTCTTT	CASSNLGGSTEAFF
TRBV29-1	TRBJ2-7	TRBD1	once	13	TGCAGCGTTGTCCGAATAACAGGGGCCGAGCAGTACTTC	CSVVRITGAEQYF
TRBV27	TRBJ1-2	-	-	13	TGTGCCAGCAGTGATACAGGGTACTATGGCTACACCTTC	CASSDTGYYGYTF
TRBV4-1	TRBJ2-1	-	-	17	TGCGCCAGCAGCCAAGAATCAAGCAGGTTGTCCTACAATGAGCAGTTCTTC	CASSQESSRLSYNEQFF
TRBV7-2	TRBJ2-3	TRBD2	-	16	TGTGCCAGCAGCTTAGGGGGACTAGGGGGCACAGATACGCAGTATTTT	CASSLGGLGGTDTQYF
TRBV6-5	TRBJ2-3	-	once	15	TGTGCCAGCACCCCCTCGGAACAGGGCACAGATACGCAGTATTTT	CASTPSEQGTDTQYF
TRBV7-2	TRBJ1-2	-	-	15	TGTGCCAGCAGCTTAGATGGGGCAGGGAACTATGGCTACACCTTC	CASSLDGAGNYGYTF
TRBV5-1	TRBJ1-1	-	-	12	TGCGCCAGCAAAGGGGTGGAAACTGAAGCTTTCTTT	CASKGVETEAFF
TRBV28	TRBJ1-2	-	-	14	TGTGCCAGCAGTCCGTATACAGACCGTTATGGCTACACCTTC	CASSPYTDRYGYTF
TRBV19	TRBJ2-3	TRBD1	-	14	TGTGCCAGTAGGACAGGGGAGGTGGCAGATACGCAGTATTTT	CASRTGEVADTQYF
TRBV11-2	TRBJ2-3	TRBD2	-	15	TGTGCCAGCAGCTTAGAGGGGGGGTTTCCAGATACGCAGTATTTT	CASSLEGGFPDTQYF
TRBV7-9	TRBJ1-1	-	-	12	TGTGCCAGCAGCGCGCGACAGGCTGTGAGGTTCTTT	CASSARQAVRFF
TRBV10-3	TRBJ1-2	TRBD1	-	14	TGTGCCATCAGTGACGGCAGGGGGATCTATGGCTACACCTTC	CAISDGRGIYGYTF
TRBV4-1	TRBJ1-4	-	-	15	TGCGCCAGCAGCCAAGGCGGGGACCCAGGGAGGAAACTGTTTTTT	CASSQGGDPGRKLFF
TRBV2	TRBJ1-1	-	-	15	TGTGCCAGCAGGAGCGCCAGTGTGATGAACACTGAAGCTTTCTTT	CASRSASVMNTEAFF
TRBV3-1/TRBV3-2	TRBJ1-2	-	-	15	TGTGCCAGCAGCCAAGGTGCAGGGGAAGGGTATGGCTACACCTTC	CASSQGAGEGYGYTF
TRBV19	TRBJ1-1	-	-	14	TGTGCCAGTAGTACAGGGAACATGAACACTGAAGCTTTCTTT	CASSTGNMNTEAFF
TRBV7-8	TRBJ1-3	-	-	13	TGTGCCAGCAGCTATCGAGCTGGAAACACCATATATTTT	CASSYRAGNTIYF
TRBV19	TRBJ1-1	TRBD1	-	16	TGTGCCAGTAGTATCCGAGGGGGCAAATGGGACACTGAAGCTTTCTTT	CASSIRGGKWDTEAFF
TRBV28	TRBJ2-1	-	-	16	TGTGCCAGCAGCGTCCCCCAGCGGTTCTCCTACAATGAGCAGTTCTTC	CASSVPQRFSYNEQFF
TRBV5-1	TRBJ2-5	TRBD1	-	14	TGCGCCAGCAGCTTTGAGGGACAGAAAGAGACCCAGTACTTC	CASSFEGQKETQYF
TRBV5-1	TRBJ2-1	TRBD1	-	16	TGCGCCAGCAGCTTTTCCGGACAGGGGACCTACAATGAGCAGTTCTTC	CASSFSGQGTYNEQFF
TRBV5-8	TRBJ2-3	TRBD2	-	16	TGTGCCAGCAGCTCTGCGGGACTAGCGGGAGCAGATACGCAGTATTTT	CASSSAGLAGADTQYF
TRBV5-1	TRBJ2-5	TRBD2	once	19	TGCGCCAGCAGCCAAAGGTGGATTTCGACTAGCGGGGCCGGTGAGACCCAGTACTTC	CASSQRWISTSGAGETQYF
TRBV9	TRBJ2-1	-	-	15	TGTGCCAGCAGCGTAACCCCATGGGACAACAATGAGCAGTTCTTC	CASSVTPWDNNEQFF
TRBV6-2/TRBV6-3	TRBJ2-2	-	-	13	TGTGCCAGCAGTGTCCAGAACACCGGGGAGCTGTTTTTT	CASSVQNTGELFF
TRBV6-6	TRBJ1-2	-	-	14	TGTGCCAGCAGTTACTGGGACATTAACTATGGCTACACCTTC	CASSYWDINYGYTF
TRBV10-3	TRBJ2-7	TRBD1	-	16	TGTGCCATCAGTGATCAGGACAGGTACGGTACCTACGAGCAGTACTTC	CAISDQDRYGTYEQYF
TRBV28	TRBJ1-6	TRBD1	-	14	TGTGCCAGCAACCTAGGACAGGGAAATTCACCCCTCCACTTT	CASNLGQGNSPLHF
TRBV19	TRBJ1-5	-	few	17	TGTGCCAGTAGTCCCAGTTTGGATGGGGGCCGCAATCAGCCCCAGCATTTT	CASSPSLDGGRNQPQHF
TRBV9	TRBJ2-7	-	-	15	TGTGCCAGCAGCCCGACCGTAGGGAGCTCCTACGAGCAGTACTTC	CASSPTVGSSYEQYF
TRBV6-2/TRBV6-3	TRBJ1-4	TRBD1	-	15	TGTGCCAGCAGTCCCGGACAGGGAAGAAATGAAAAACTGTTTTTT	CASSPGQGRNEKLFF
TRBV20-1	TRBJ2-1	-	-	12	TGCAGTGCTAGTGGAGCGAGGAATGAGCAGTTCTTC	CSASGARNEQFF
TRBV6-1	TRBJ1-6	-	-	14	TGTGCCAGCAGTGAATCGGGGTTTAATTCACCCCTCCACTTT	CASSESGFNSPLHF
TRBV3-1/TRBV3-2	TRBJ1-5	TRBD1	-	18	TGTGCCAGCAGCCAAGCCGGGACAGGGGGCTCGGGCAATCAGCCCCAGCATTTT	CASSQAGTGGSGNQPQHF
TRBV27	TRBJ1-6	TRBD1	-	16	TGTGCCAGCAGTTACTCCGGGACAGCTCCTAATTCACCCCTCCACTTT	CASSYSGTAPNSPLHF
TRBV20-1	TRBJ1-2	-	-	13	TGCAGTGCTAGTTTGACACCTAACTATGGCTACACCTTC	CSASLTPNYGYTF
TRBV4-3	TRBJ1-3	-	-	19	TGCGCCAGCAGCCAAGATTTCGGGGACTTCATACACTCTGGAAACACCATATATTTT	CASSQDFGDFIHSGNTIYF
TRBV3-1/TRBV3-2	TRBJ1-2	-	-	15	TGTGCCAGCAGCCAAGCTAACCTGGGCCACTATGGCTACACCTTC	CASSQANLGHYGYTF
TRBV13	TRBJ1-2	-	-	15	TGTGCCAGCAGCCAAGGAAGGGGGATTGACTATGGCTACACCTTC	CASSQGRGIDYGYTF
TRBV4-2	TRBJ2-2	TRBD2	-	19	TGTGCCAGCAGCCAAGATCGGGGACTAGCGGGGGGGAACACCGGGGAGCTGTTTTTT	CASSQDRGLAGGNTGELFF
TRBV29-1	TRBJ2-5	TRBD2	-	14	TGCAGCGTACGACTAGCGGGGGGAAAAGAGACCCAGTACTTC	CSVRLAGGKETQYF
TRBV6-5	TRBJ2-1	-	-	15	TGTGCCAGCAGTTACTCGATGGGGGGGCAAAATGAGCAGTTCTTC	CASSYSMGGQNEQFF
TRBV30	TRBJ1-5	TRBD1	-	17	TGTGCATGGGCTTCATACGCCAGGGGGAAATCCAATCAGCCCCAGCATTTT	CAWASYARGKSNQPQHF
TRBV7-2	TRBJ1-1	-	-	14	TGTGCCAGCAGCTCGAAAGCGGGTTTTACTGAAGCTTTCTTT	CASSSKAGFTEAFF
TRBV30	TRBJ2-7	TRBD2	-	13	TGTGCCTGGAGCGGGGGGGTTCCAGGCGAGCAGTACTTC	CAWSGGVPGEQYF
TRBV4-1	TRBJ2-7	TRBD2	-	15	TGCGCCAGCAGAGCGGGACTAGCGGACTCCTACGAGCAGTACTTC	CASRAGLADSYEQYF
TRBV7-2	TRBJ1-1	-	few	14	TGTGCCAGCAGCTTCCCAGGAATGAACACTGAAGCTTTCTTT	CASSFPGMNTEAFF
TRBV7-9	TRBJ1-2	TRBD1	-	15	TGTGCCAGCAGCTTAGGGGGACAGAGTAACTATGGCTACACCTTC	CASSLGGQSNYGYTF
TRBV30	TRBJ1-4	TRBD1	-	13	TGTGCCTGGAGTAGGACAGGGAGTGAAAAACTGTTTTTT	CAWSRTGSEKLFF
TRBV2	TRBJ2-5	-	-	16	TGTGCCAGCAGGCCGGACCAGGGGGGAAGGAAAGAGACCCAGTACTTC	CASRPDQGGRKETQYF
TRBV19	TRBJ1-5	-	-	15	TGTGCCAGTAGTATTGGACAGAGTAGCAATCAGCCCCAGCATTTT	CASSIGQSSNQPQHF
TRBV30	TRBJ1-1	TRBD1	-	13	TGTGCCTCCCAAGACAGGGGGTACACTGAAGCTTTCTTT	CASQDRGYTEAFF
TRBV5-1	TRBJ2-1	-	few	14	TGCGCCAGCAGCTTTGACTACTACTACAATGAGCAGTTCTTC	CASSFDYYYNEQFF
TRBV28	TRBJ2-3	-	-	16	TGTGCCAGCAGCTTAAACAGGGCGACTAACACAGATACGCAGTATTTT	CASSLNRATNTDTQYF